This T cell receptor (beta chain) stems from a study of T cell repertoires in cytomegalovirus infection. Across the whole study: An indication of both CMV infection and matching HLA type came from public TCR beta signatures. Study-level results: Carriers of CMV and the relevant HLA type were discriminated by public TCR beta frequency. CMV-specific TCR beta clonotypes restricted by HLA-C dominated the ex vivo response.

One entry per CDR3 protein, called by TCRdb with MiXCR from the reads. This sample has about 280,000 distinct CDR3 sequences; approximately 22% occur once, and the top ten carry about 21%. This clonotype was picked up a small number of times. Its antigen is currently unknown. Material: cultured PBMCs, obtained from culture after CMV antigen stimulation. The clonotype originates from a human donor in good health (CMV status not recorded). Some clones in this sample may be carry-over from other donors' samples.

CDR3 bases: TGTGCCAGCAGTGTCGACAGGAGCGACACCGGGGAGCTGTTTTTT. This translates into CASSVDRSDTGELFF. The chain couples TRBV12-3 or TRBV12-4 to TRBJ2-2; D might be TRBD1 (6 bases). The CDR3 consists of 15 residues. Trimming pared 5 bases from V and 3 bases from J, leaving 13 bases between.